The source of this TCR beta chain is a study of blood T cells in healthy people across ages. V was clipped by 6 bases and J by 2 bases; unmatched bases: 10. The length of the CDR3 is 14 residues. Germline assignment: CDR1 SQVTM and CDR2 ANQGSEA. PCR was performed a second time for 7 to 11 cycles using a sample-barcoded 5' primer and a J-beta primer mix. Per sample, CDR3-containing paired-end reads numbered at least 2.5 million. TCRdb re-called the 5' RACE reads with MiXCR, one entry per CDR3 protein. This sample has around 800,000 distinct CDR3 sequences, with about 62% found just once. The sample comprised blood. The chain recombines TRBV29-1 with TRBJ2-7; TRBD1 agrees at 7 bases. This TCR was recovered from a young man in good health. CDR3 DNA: TGCAGCGTACAGGACAGGAGTTCTACCTACGAGCAGTACTTC. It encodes CSVQDRSSTYEQYF.